The source of this T cell receptor (beta chain) is a study of shared clonotypes between healthy human individuals. The ends were cut back, 4 bases at V and 0 bases at J, with 12 bases in the middle. The germline CDR1 and CDR2 sequences are MNHEY and SMNVEV (reference sequence). CDR3 length equals 15 residues. Genomic DNA belonging to each subset was distributed in equal measure over several immunoSEQ plates. Assay: immunoSEQ multiplex PCR; the TCRdb copy retains only in-frame clones and omits some. The sample has about 2 million clones, 90% to 95% seen once; the top ten hold more than 0.1%. In its sample, this clone was seen once.

The V call is TRBV27, the J call TRBJ1-1, with unresolved D. The clonotype comes from a man between 18 and 29 years old in good health. Sequencing input: naive CD4+ T cells sorted from blood. Subset: CD45RA+ positively selected. The DNA for the CDR3 is TGTGCCAGCAGTTCTTTGGGGTTCATGAACACTGAAGCTTTCTTT. The encoded protein is CASSSLGFMNTEAFF.